Each of the 20 T cell receptor beta chains below was sequenced from the same sample in a study of blood T cell repertoires in COVID-19. Here immunoSEQ multiplex PCR was the method, and the copy in TCRdb shows in-frame clones only, minus some. The data show tens of thousands of clones, approximately 89% seen once. The sample comprised peripheral blood. The receptors were sampled from a human donor with active COVID-19. The donor label of this sample is uncertain.

The V call is TRBV27, the J call TRBJ2-2; D is unresolved. The CDR3 is made up of 14 amino acids. Trimming took off 5 bases at V and 0 bases at J, with 7 bases between the two ends. From germline, CDR1 is MNHEY and CDR2 SMNVEV (reference sequence). The CDR3 loop reads CASSPQANTGELFF. The CDR3 DNA is TGTGCCAGCAGTCCCCAGGCGAACACCGGGGAGCTGTTTTTT.

The chain has TRBV11-2 and TRBJ2-5, with D possibly being TRBD1 (8 bases). This CDR3 has 13 residues. The ends were cut back, 7 bases at V and 9 bases at J, with 18 bases in the middle. Germline CDR1 reads SGHAT; CDR2 reads FQNNGV. CDR3 nucleotide sequence: TGTGCCAGCACCTGGCTTACAGGGGGGGCCCAGTACTTC. This sequence encodes CASTWLTGGAQYF. Complete variable domain (other parts from reference TRBV11-2 and TRBJ2-5): EAGVAQSPRYKIIEKRQSVAFWCNPISGHATLYWYQQILGQGPKLLIQFQNNGVVDDSQLPKDRFSAERLKGVDSTLKIQPAKLEDSAVYLCASTWLTGGAQYFGPGTRLLVL.

The V and J genes are TRBV6-1 and TRBJ2-3, with TRBD1 identical over 11 bases. The CDR3 loop spans 16 amino acids. Germline loops: CDR1 MNHNS, CDR2 SASEGT. V lost 2 bases to trimming and J lost 4 bases; unmatched junction nucleotides: 5. The CDR3: CASSESPGQGADTQYF. The CDR3 coding sequence is TGTGCCAGCAGTGAATCCCCGGGACAGGGGGCAGATACGCAGTATTTT.

As regards this clone: Mismatch with germline at one junction end may stem from a read error. The chain couples TRBV10-1 to TRBJ1-6, with D tentatively TRBD1 (5 bases). Germline CDR1 is WNHNN and CDR2 is SYGVQD (reference sequence). CDR3 size: 15 residues. The CDR3 spells CASTESAGMNSPLHF. Here the CDR3 DNA reads TGCGCCAGCACTGAGTCGGCAGGGATGAATTCACCCCTCCACTTT.

The rearrangement joins TRBV6-1 to TRBJ2-3; D is uncertain. CDR1 is MNHNS and CDR2 is SASEGT in the germline V gene. V was clipped by 3 bases and J by 3 bases, with 16 bases between them. CDR3 size: 16 residues. CDR3 nucleotides: TGTGCCAGCAGTGATCACGGTAGCCGCCGTACAGATACGCAGTATTTT. It yields the protein CASSDHGSRRTDTQYF.

The CDR3 DNA reads TGTGCCAGCAGCTTAGGCAGGGAAAACGAGCAGTACTTC. Translated, it gives CASSLGRENEQYF. The V gene is TRBV11-2, the J gene TRBJ2-7; maybe TRBD1 (5 bases). The ends were cut back, 1 base at V and 5 bases at J, with 9 bases in the middle. The CDR3 is 13 amino acids. Germline CDR1 SGHAT, CDR2 FQNNGV.

This chain joins TRBV3-1 (or the pseudogene TRBV3-2) and TRBJ1-1; maybe TRBD1 (6 bases). Germline values: CDR1 LGHDT, CDR2 YNNKEL (reference sequence). Trimming removed 6 bases from V and 0 bases from J, with 11 bases in between. The CDR3 length is 14 residues. CDR3 sequence: CASRRTEMNTEAFF. The CDR3 region has the DNA TGTGCCAGCAGGCGGACAGAAATGAACACTGAAGCTTTCTTT.

The V and J genes are TRBV6-5 and TRBJ2-5; 7 bases match TRBD1. J lost 3 bases, V lost 1 base, and 5 bases had no gene match. From germline, CDR1 is MNHEY and CDR2 SVGAGI. The CDR3 has 15 residues. The CDR3 here is CASSYFTDREETQYF. CDR3 DNA sequence: TGTGCCAGCAGTTACTTTACTGACAGGGAAGAGACCCAGTACTTC.

This clone occurred a few times. The rearrangement links TRBV6-2 or TRBV6-3 to TRBJ1-5; D might be TRBD1 (6 bases). The germline V gene encodes CDR1 MNHEY and CDR2 SVGEGT. V was shortened by 2 bases and J by 0 bases, with 11 bases between the two germline ends. This CDR3 spans 16 amino acids. CDR3 residues: CASSYGGSLSNQPQHF. CDR3 in DNA: TGTGCCAGCAGTTACGGGGGCAGCCTTAGCAATCAGCCCCAGCATTTT.

V is TRBV15 and J is TRBJ2-2; a possible D gene is TRBD1 (6 bases). The germline gives CDR1 LNHNV, CDR2 YYDKDF (reference sequence). V lost 0 bases and J 3 bases, leaving 14 bases between the germline ends. CDR3 length equals 17 residues. In nucleotides, the CDR3 is TGTGCCACCAGCAGAGATATACAGGGAAGGTACACCGGGGAGCTGTTTTTT. Translation gives CATSRDIQGRYTGELFF.

The chain is built from TRBV5-4 and TRBJ2-7; TRBD2 might be the D (6 bases). Per the germline V gene, CDR1 is SGHNT and CDR2 is YYREEE (reference sequence). V was cut by 3 bases and J by 4 bases, with 14 bases left in between. The CDR3 totals 14 residues. In nucleotides, the CDR3 is TGTGCCAGCAGCTCACTAACAGGAGGGTACGAGCAGTACTTC. Translation gives CASSSLTGGYEQYF.

The V gene is TRBV14, the J gene TRBJ2-3, with D hard to call. The CDR3 has 15 residues. The V end lost 0 bases, the J end lost 3 bases, and 10 bases lay between the germline ends. Per the germline V gene, CDR1 is SGHDN and CDR2 is FVKESK. The chain's CDR3 is CASSQDPGPTDTQYF. The DNA for the CDR3 is TGTGCCAGCAGCCAAGACCCAGGTCCGACAGATACGCAGTATTTT. The full variable domain, its missing parts supplied by reference TRBV14 and TRBJ2-3, is EAGVTQFPSHSVIEKGQTVTLRCDPISGHDNLYWYRRVMGKEIKFLLHFVKESKQDESGMPNNRFLAERTGGTYSTLKVQPAELEDSGVYFCASSQDPGPTDTQYFGPGTRLTVL.

The rearrangement uses TRBV10-2 and TRBJ2-7, with 7 positions matching TRBD1. The V gene end was trimmed by 3 bases and the J gene end by 2 bases; junction bases not matched to a gene: 10. This CDR3 contains 16 residues. From germline, CDR1 is WSHSY and CDR2 SAAADI. The CDR3 spells CASSDPDRVIPYEQYF. As DNA, the CDR3 is TGCGCCAGCAGTGACCCTGACAGGGTCATCCCCTACGAGCAGTACTTC.

The chain recombines TRBV4-1 with TRBJ2-5; possible D gene TRBD1, 5 bases. Trimming cost V 5 bases and J 1 base, with 11 bases left between them. CDR1 and CDR2 from the germline V gene are MGHRA and YSYEKL. The CDR3 loop spans 14 amino acids. Here the CDR3 reads CASSSIGAQETQYF. CDR3 in DNA: TGCGCCAGCAGCTCAATTGGGGCCCAAGAGACCCAGTACTTC.

V and J are TRBV5-1 and TRBJ2-1; TRBD2 agrees at 11 bases. The J segment lost 6 bases and the V segment lost 6 bases, leaving 8 bases of the junction unmatched. The CDR3 sequence is 15 residues long. Germline-derived CDR1 and CDR2 are SGHRS and YFSETQ. This CDR3 is CASTSGTSGVNEQFF. The DNA for the CDR3 is TGCGCCAGCACGTCCGGGACTAGCGGAGTCAATGAGCAGTTCTTC.

The V and J genes are TRBV9 and TRBJ2-3; a possible D gene is TRBD1 (6 bases). The CDR3 sequence is 14 residues long. Germline lookup yields CDR1 SGDLS and CDR2 YYNGEE. Trimming cost V 0 bases and J 4 bases, with 9 bases left between them. Written as DNA, the CDR3 is TGTGCCAGCAGCGTAGTCTCAGGGGCAGATACGCAGTATTTT. It translates to CASSVVSGADTQYF. The entire variable domain, with the rest obtained from reference TRBV9 and TRBJ2-3, is as follows: DSGVTQTPKHLITATGQRVTLRCSPRSGDLSVYWYQQSLDQGLQFLIQYYNGEERAKGNILERFSAQQFPDLHSELNLSSLELGDSALYFCASSVVSGADTQYFGPGTRLTVL.

This chain uses TRBV5-4 with TRBJ1-1, with 8 positions matching TRBD1. Germline CDR1 reads SGHNT; CDR2 reads YYREEE (reference sequence). Trimming took 2 bases from V and 1 from J; bases not matched to a gene: 4. CDR3 length equals 15 residues. The CDR3 protein is CASSFSGTGNTEAFF. Here the CDR3 DNA reads TGTGCCAGCAGCTTTTCGGGGACAGGGAACACTGAAGCTTTCTTT.

The V gene is TRBV2, the J gene TRBJ2-5; D might be TRBD2 (5 bases). V lost 7 bases and J lost 5, with 14 bases in between. There are 13 residues in the CDR3. The germline V gene encodes CDR1 SNHLY and CDR2 FYNNEI. The CDR3 protein is CASTTDREETQYF. The CDR3 DNA follows: TGTGCCAGCACCACCGATAGGGAGGAGACCCAGTACTTC.

V gene TRBV7-9 combines with J gene TRBJ2-6, with a possible D match to TRBD2 (5 bases). Germline CDR1 reads SEHNR; CDR2 reads FQNEAQ (reference sequence). V lost 3 bases, J lost 0 bases, and 15 bases lay in between. CDR3 length: 18 residues. The CDR3 here is CASSFTRREPSGANVLTF. CDR3 in DNA: TGTGCCAGCAGCTTCACCCGAAGGGAGCCCTCTGGGGCCAACGTCCTGACTTTC.

The V call is TRBV9, the J call TRBJ2-1; D possibly corresponds to TRBD2 (5 bases). This CDR3 has 15 amino acids. V lost 0 bases and J 8 bases, leaving 15 bases between the germline ends. Germline V gene data show CDR1 as SGDLS and CDR2 as YYNGEE. The CDR3 region has the DNA TGTGCCAGCAGCGTAGGTGACTCCTCCGGGGATGAGCAGTTCTTC. Translated, it gives CASSVGDSSGDEQFF.